What follows is one T cell receptor (beta chain) and its context. Antigen unknown. Every donor gave ten milliliters of peripheral blood. Primed by a sample-barcoded 5' primer and a J-beta primer mix, a second PCR proceeded for roughly 7 to 11 cycles. TCRdb reanalysed the 5' RACE reads using MiXCR and keeps one entry per CDR3 protein. The top ten clones hold roughly 3.7% of a sample with over a million distinct CDR3 sequences, under 55% of them seen once. Germline V gene lookup returns CDR1 SGHVS and CDR2 FNYEAQ. CDR3 size: 16 residues. The V and J ends lost 5 bases and 1 base respectively, with 16 bases between them. This sample stems from a study of blood T cells in healthy people across ages. General study findings and limits: Unsorted PBMCs blocked a conclusive comparison of naive and antigen-experienced cells.

Sequenced: blood. This sequence was found in a young woman in good health. The chain combines TRBV7-6 with TRBJ2-3; no clear D gene. Written as DNA, the CDR3 is TGTGCCAGCAGCGAACCCCCTTACGGTGGCACAGATACGCAGTATTTT. It is translated as CASSEPPYGGTDTQYF.